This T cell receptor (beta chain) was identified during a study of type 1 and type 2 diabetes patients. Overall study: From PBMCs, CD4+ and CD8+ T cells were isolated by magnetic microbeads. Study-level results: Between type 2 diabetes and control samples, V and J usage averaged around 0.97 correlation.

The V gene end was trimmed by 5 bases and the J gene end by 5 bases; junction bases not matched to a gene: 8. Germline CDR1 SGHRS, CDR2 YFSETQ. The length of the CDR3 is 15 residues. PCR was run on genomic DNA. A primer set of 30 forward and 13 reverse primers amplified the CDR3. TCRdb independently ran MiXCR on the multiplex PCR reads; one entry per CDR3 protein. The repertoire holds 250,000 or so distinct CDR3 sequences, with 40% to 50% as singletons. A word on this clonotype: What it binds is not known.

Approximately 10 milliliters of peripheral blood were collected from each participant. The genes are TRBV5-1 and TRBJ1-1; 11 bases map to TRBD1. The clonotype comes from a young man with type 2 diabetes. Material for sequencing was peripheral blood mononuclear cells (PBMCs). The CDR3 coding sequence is TGCGCCAGCAGGGGGGGGACAGGGGGAGGAACTGAAGCTTTCTTT. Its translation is CASRGGTGGGTEAFF.